A selection of T cell receptor beta chains follows, all from one sample in a study of T-cell reconstitution after alpha-beta-depleted transplantation in children. TCRdb re-called the PCR reads through MiXCR, storing one row per CDR3 protein. The sample lists around 210,000 distinct CDR3 sequences, approximately 6.9% occurring once. The sample was PBMCs, taken before TCRalphabeta/CD19-depleted stem cell transplant. These receptor sequences come from a boy between 2 and 15 years old with acute lymphoblastic leukemia, due to receive a stem cell transplant. Each CDR3 is given with its conserved first and last residue. The D gene is left open where the match is weak. Clone size is not always given. Where it is, it says once, few, many or a class for expanded clones.

abundance: many; v_gene: TRBV20-1; j_gene: TRBJ1-1; d_gene: TRBD1; CDR3nt: TGCAGTGCGCCCAGGGGGCGCGTGAACACTGAAGCTTTCTTT; CDR3aa: CSAPRGRVNTEAFF
abundance: many; v_gene: TRBV7-9; j_gene: TRBJ2-1; d_gene: NA; CDR3nt: TGTGCCAGCAGCTCAACTTCTTTGACTCTCCATGAGCAGTTCTTC; CDR3aa: CASSSTSLTLHEQFF
abundance: many; v_gene: TRBV5-6; j_gene: TRBJ2-1; d_gene: TRBD1; CDR3nt: TGTGCCAGCAGCACCGGGACAGGGTTTGAGCAGTTCTTC; CDR3aa: CASSTGTGFEQFF
abundance: many; v_gene: TRBV5-1; j_gene: TRBJ2-7; d_gene: NA; CDR3nt: TGCGCCAGCAGCTTGGAACCCTACGAGCAGTACTTC; CDR3aa: CASSLEPYEQYF
abundance: NA; v_gene: TRBV29-1; j_gene: TRBJ1-1; d_gene: NA; CDR3nt: TGCAGCGTTGAAGACCTGGGGGACGAAGCTTTCTTT; CDR3aa: CSVEDLGDEAFF
abundance: many; v_gene: TRBV27; j_gene: TRBJ2-2; d_gene: NA; CDR3nt: TGTGCCAGCAGTTTATATTCCGGGGAGCTGTTTTTT; CDR3aa: CASSLYSGELFF
abundance: many; v_gene: TRBV2; j_gene: TRBJ2-1; d_gene: NA; CDR3nt: TGTGCCAGCAGAGAGGACAGTACCTCCTACAATGAGCAGTTCTTC; CDR3aa: CASREDSTSYNEQFF
abundance: once; v_gene: TRBV4-3; j_gene: TRBJ2-1; d_gene: TRBD2; CDR3nt: TGCGCCAGCAGCCCCGGGACTAGCGGGGGCTCCGCCTACAATGAGCAGTTCTTC; CDR3aa: CASSPGTSGGSAYNEQFF
abundance: NA; v_gene: TRBV2; j_gene: TRBJ2-7; d_gene: NA; CDR3nt: TGTGCCAGCAAGGCAGGGCGCTACGAGCAGTACTTC; CDR3aa: CASKAGRYEQYF
abundance: NA; v_gene: TRBV4-2; j_gene: TRBJ1-2; d_gene: NA; CDR3nt: TGTGCCAGCAGCCAAGATTGGGAGGGGAACTATGGCTACACCTTC; CDR3aa: CASSQDWEGNYGYTF
abundance: few; v_gene: TRBV2; j_gene: TRBJ2-2; d_gene: TRBD2; CDR3nt: TGTGCCAGCAGTGGACTAGCGGGGGGGCGCAGCGGGGAGCTGTTTTTT; CDR3aa: CASSGLAGGRSGELFF
abundance: many; v_gene: TRBV6-1; j_gene: TRBJ2-1; d_gene: NA; CDR3nt: TGTGCCAGCAGCTCCGTCCTTACGAACAATGAGCAGTTCTTC; CDR3aa: CASSSVLTNNEQFF
abundance: many; v_gene: TRBV11-2; j_gene: TRBJ2-2; d_gene: NA; CDR3nt: TGTGCCAGCAGCTTTCAGTCTCCACCCAACACCGGGGAGCTGTTTTTT; CDR3aa: CASSFQSPPNTGELFF
abundance: many; v_gene: TRBV20-1; j_gene: TRBJ2-7; d_gene: TRBD2; CDR3nt: TGCAGTGCCCCTGGGACTAGCGGGACAGAGCAGTACTTC; CDR3aa: CSAPGTSGTEQYF
abundance: few; v_gene: TRBV7-2; j_gene: TRBJ2-7; d_gene: TRBD2; CDR3nt: TGTGCCAGCAGCTTAGTAGATCTAGCGGATTCCTACGAGCAGTACTTC; CDR3aa: CASSLVDLADSYEQYF
abundance: many; v_gene: TRBV20-1; j_gene: TRBJ2-5; d_gene: NA; CDR3nt: TGCAGTGCGCAGTCGACCTATCAAGAGACCCAGTACTTC; CDR3aa: CSAQSTYQETQYF
abundance: NA; v_gene: TRBV7-6; j_gene: TRBJ2-7; d_gene: NA; CDR3nt: TGTGCCAGCAGCCCAGCTGGGCGGACCTACGAGCAGTACTTC; CDR3aa: CASSPAGRTYEQYF
abundance: many; v_gene: TRBV7-9; j_gene: TRBJ2-4; d_gene: NA; CDR3nt: TGTGCCAGCAGCTTAGGACAGAGAGCCAAAAACATTCAGTACTTC; CDR3aa: CASSLGQRAKNIQYF
abundance: many; v_gene: TRBV5-1; j_gene: TRBJ2-1; d_gene: NA; CDR3nt: TGCGCCAGCAGCTTGGGCCAGGGGGGTTACAATGAGCAGTTCTTC; CDR3aa: CASSLGQGGYNEQFF
abundance: NA; v_gene: TRBV10-3; j_gene: TRBJ2-2; d_gene: NA; CDR3nt: TGTGCCATCAGTGTTGGGTCCGGGGAGCTGTTTTTT; CDR3aa: CAISVGSGELFF
abundance: many; v_gene: TRBV5-6; j_gene: TRBJ1-2; d_gene: TRBD1; CDR3nt: TGTGCCAGCAGCGGGGGGACAGGGCTGAACTATGGCTACACCTTC; CDR3aa: CASSGGTGLNYGYTF
abundance: many; v_gene: TRBV28; j_gene: TRBJ2-7; d_gene: NA; CDR3nt: TGTGCCAGCAGCTCTCTGGCCCGACATGAGCAGTACTTC; CDR3aa: CASSSLARHEQYF
abundance: many; v_gene: TRBV28; j_gene: TRBJ1-4; d_gene: NA; CDR3nt: TGTGCCAGCAATATGGGATATGAAAAACTGTTTTTT; CDR3aa: CASNMGYEKLFF
abundance: many; v_gene: TRBV20-1; j_gene: TRBJ2-7; d_gene: TRBD2; CDR3nt: TGCAGTGCTAGAGATATCAGCGGGAGAGTCTACGAGCAGTACTTC; CDR3aa: CSARDISGRVYEQYF
abundance: few; v_gene: TRBV3-1; j_gene: TRBJ2-1; d_gene: NA; CDR3nt: TGTGCCAGCAGCCTACTGACCCACCAGGCGAATGAGCAGTTCTTC; CDR3aa: CASSLLTHQANEQFF
abundance: many; v_gene: TRBV28; j_gene: TRBJ1-5; d_gene: NA; CDR3nt: TGTGCCAGCAGTCCTGGACCTCAGCCCCAGCATTTT; CDR3aa: CASSPGPQPQHF
abundance: many; v_gene: TRBV5-1; j_gene: TRBJ2-1; d_gene: TRBD2; CDR3nt: TGCGCCAGCAGCTTGGCCGGAGTAGCGGGAGGGCAGGGCTACAATGAGCAGTTCTTC; CDR3aa: CASSLAGVAGGQGYNEQFF
abundance: few; v_gene: TRBV7-6; j_gene: TRBJ1-1; d_gene: NA; CDR3nt: TGTGCCAGCAGCTTAGGGAGTTTGGGAGGCACTGAAGCTTTCTTT; CDR3aa: CASSLGSLGGTEAFF
abundance: many; v_gene: TRBV29-1; j_gene: TRBJ1-1; d_gene: NA; CDR3nt: TGCAGCGCCCTTGGAGGGGAGGAGAGCACTGAAGCTTTCTTT; CDR3aa: CSALGGEESTEAFF
abundance: NA; v_gene: TRBV20-1; j_gene: TRBJ2-7; d_gene: TRBD1; CDR3nt: TGCAGTGCTTGGGACAGGGGTAACGAGCAGTACTTC; CDR3aa: CSAWDRGNEQYF
abundance: many; v_gene: TRBV27; j_gene: TRBJ2-5; d_gene: TRBD1; CDR3nt: TGTGCCAGCAGTTCACCCTCCGACAGGGGAGAGACCCAGTACTTC; CDR3aa: CASSSPSDRGETQYF
abundance: many; v_gene: TRBV5-1; j_gene: TRBJ2-3; d_gene: TRBD2; CDR3nt: TGCGCCAGCCTCTTGTTAGCGGGGTCTCTGGCAGATACGCAGTATTTT; CDR3aa: CASLLLAGSLADTQYF
abundance: NA; v_gene: TRBV11-3; j_gene: TRBJ2-7; d_gene: TRBD1; CDR3nt: TGTGCCAGCAGCCTAGACAGGGATAACGAGCAGTACTTC; CDR3aa: CASSLDRDNEQYF
abundance: many; v_gene: TRBV10-3; j_gene: TRBJ1-1; d_gene: NA; CDR3nt: TGTGCCATCAGTGACCTTAAACAGGGTTCAGGGACTGAAGCTTTCTTT; CDR3aa: CAISDLKQGSGTEAFF
abundance: many; v_gene: TRBV6-1; j_gene: TRBJ1-2; d_gene: NA; CDR3nt: TGTGCCAGCAGATTGGCCAGCACCACCTTC; CDR3aa: CASRLASTTF
abundance: many; v_gene: TRBV6-2/TRBV6-3; j_gene: TRBJ2-1; d_gene: TRBD2; CDR3nt: TGTGCCAGCACCGCGACTAGCGGGAGAGTCAATGAGCAGTTCTTC; CDR3aa: CASTATSGRVNEQFF
abundance: many; v_gene: TRBV28; j_gene: TRBJ1-1; d_gene: TRBD1; CDR3nt: TGTGCCAGCAATTCAGGGGGGTTACAAGCTTTCTTT; CDR3aa: CASNSGGLQAFF
abundance: many; v_gene: TRBV6-5; j_gene: TRBJ2-1; d_gene: NA; CDR3nt: TGTGCCAGCAGTTACCAAGCGAGTTTCCTTGCAGGGGATGGAAATGAGCAGTTCTTC; CDR3aa: CASSYQASFLAGDGNEQFF
abundance: many; v_gene: TRBV7-3; j_gene: TRBJ2-1; d_gene: NA; CDR3nt: TGTGCCAGCAGCTATAGCCCCCAGGGGTATGAGCAGTTCTTC; CDR3aa: CASSYSPQGYEQFF
abundance: many; v_gene: TRBV4-2; j_gene: TRBJ2-7; d_gene: TRBD2; CDR3nt: TGTGCCAGCAGCCAAGATGGGACTAGCGGCTACGAGCAGTACTTC; CDR3aa: CASSQDGTSGYEQYF
abundance: NA; v_gene: TRBV11-3; j_gene: TRBJ2-1; d_gene: NA; CDR3nt: TGTGCCAGCAGCCCCCCCGGTGGCAGGGTGAATGAGCAGTTCTTC; CDR3aa: CASSPPGGRVNEQFF
abundance: few; v_gene: TRBV18; j_gene: TRBJ2-7; d_gene: NA; CDR3nt: TGTGCCAGCTCACCCAACCTAGGACAGTCTTACGAGCAGTACTTC; CDR3aa: CASSPNLGQSYEQYF
abundance: many; v_gene: TRBV5-1; j_gene: TRBJ2-2; d_gene: NA; CDR3nt: TGCGCCAGCAGCTTTCTGAACACCGGGGAGCTGTTTTTT; CDR3aa: CASSFLNTGELFF
abundance: few; v_gene: TRBV3-1; j_gene: TRBJ1-5; d_gene: NA; CDR3nt: TGTGCCAGCAGCCAGGGGTTCTCTCAGCCCCAGCATTTT; CDR3aa: CASSQGFSQPQHF
abundance: many; v_gene: TRBV4-2; j_gene: TRBJ2-1; d_gene: TRBD2; CDR3nt: TGTGCCAGCAGCCAAGAAATAGCGGGGGCCTACAATGAGCAGTTCTTC; CDR3aa: CASSQEIAGAYNEQFF